These 15 T cell receptor beta chains originate from one sample sequenced in a study of blood T cell repertoires in COVID-19. Here immunoSEQ multiplex PCR was the method, and the copy in TCRdb shows in-frame clones only, minus some. The data hold 200,000 to 300,000 clones, with nearly 90% observed a single time. Sequenced material: peripheral blood. These receptors originate from a man in his late teens or twenties with active or convalescent COVID-19.

The CDR3 DNA follows: TGTGCCAGTAGCCCGGACAGCCATTATGGCTACACCTTC. Its translation: CASSPDSHYGYTF. This chain links TRBV19 with TRBJ1-2, with a tentative D call TRBD1 (6 bases). The CDR3 loop spans 13 amino acids. In germline, CDR1 is LNHDA, CDR2 SQIVND (reference sequence). The V end was cut by 6 bases, the J end by 5 bases, with 13 bases between.

In its sample, this clone was seen once. The chain employs TRBV6-6 and TRBJ1-1; D may be TRBD1 (6 bases). The CDR3 consists of 13 residues. Germline lookup yields CDR1 MNHNY and CDR2 SVGAGI (reference sequence). Trimming removed 0 bases at V and 6 bases at J, with 8 bases between. The CDR3 region is CASSYSQGPEAFF. The CDR3 nucleotides are TGTGCCAGCAGTTACTCACAGGGACCTGAAGCTTTCTTT.

This chain uses TRBV28 with TRBJ1-1; 7 nucleotides line up with TRBD1. CDR1 is MDHEN and CDR2 is SYDVKM in the germline V gene. The CDR3 is 17 amino acids. Trimming removed 3 bases from V and 4 bases from J; junction bases left unmatched: 14. The CDR3: CASSFSGQVRWATEAFF. The CDR3 DNA reads as TGTGCCAGCAGTTTTAGCGGACAGGTAAGGTGGGCCACTGAAGCTTTCTTT.

This chain joins TRBV9 and TRBJ2-7; D possibly corresponds to TRBD1 (7 bases). The V end lost 5 bases, the J end lost 3 bases, and 12 bases lay between the germline ends. The CDR3 extends over 13 amino acids. The germline V gene encodes CDR1 SGDLS and CDR2 YYNGEE. The CDR3 coding sequence is TGTGCCAGCAGTTCTCAGGGGGGCTACGAGCAGTACTTC. This translates into CASSSQGGYEQYF.

The chain recombines TRBV28 with TRBJ1-1; the match to TRBD1 covers 8 bases. Germline V gene data show CDR1 as MDHEN and CDR2 as SYDVKM. V trimming: 3 bases; J trimming: 4 bases; junction bases outside the gene matches: 7. This CDR3 comprises 15 residues. CDR3 residues: CASSFGQGRGTEAFF. The DNA of the CDR3 is TGTGCCAGCAGTTTTGGACAGGGTAGAGGCACTGAAGCTTTCTTT.

The gene calls are TRBV7-2 and TRBJ1-5; TRBD1 matches 10 bases. In germline, CDR1 is SGHTA, CDR2 FQGNSA. J was trimmed by 2 bases and V by 1 base; bases with no gene match: 2. This CDR3 is built from 16 residues. CDR3 residues: CASSLEGTGGNQPQHF. DNA for the CDR3: TGTGCCAGCAGCTTAGAGGGGACAGGGGGCAATCAGCCCCAGCATTTT.

V is TRBV4-3 and J is TRBJ1-4; 9 bases agree with TRBD1. Losses at the gene ends were 4 bases for V and 8 bases for J; bases not matched to a gene: 8. Per germline, CDR1 LGHNA and CDR2 YSLEER. The CDR3 length is 15 residues. CDR3 in amino acids: CASSPGQGPWEKLFF. The CDR3 nucleotides are TGCGCCAGCAGCCCGGGACAGGGCCCTTGGGAAAAACTGTTTTTT.

The chain uses TRBV12-3 or TRBV12-4 and TRBJ1-2, with 7 bases lining up with TRBD1. This CDR3 is 13 amino acids long. V lost 6 bases, J lost 2 bases, and 3 bases stayed unmatched. The DNA for the CDR3 is TGTGCCAGCAGACCGACAGGGAACTATGGCTACACCTTC. Translating it yields CASRPTGNYGYTF.

In this sample, this clone turned up a few times. The rearrangement joins TRBV11-2 to TRBJ1-2, with a possible D match to TRBD1 (5 bases). The germline CDR1 and CDR2 sequences are SGHAT and FQNNGV. The CDR3 covers 13 residues. V lost 9 bases, J lost 4 bases, and 15 bases lay in between. CDR3: CASMTEMGYGYTF. As DNA, the CDR3 is TGTGCCAGTATGACAGAAATGGGCTATGGCTACACCTTC.

This chain joins TRBV7-9 and TRBJ2-7, with 7 bases identical to TRBD2. The CDR3 loop spans 13 amino acids. V gave up 8 bases and J gave up 4 bases; unmatched junction bases: 8. Germline V gene lookup returns CDR1 SEHNR and CDR2 FQNEAQ (reference sequence). The CDR3 nucleotides are TGTGCCAGCGAATTAGTGGGGGGGTACGAGCAGTACTTC. Translated: CASELVGGYEQYF.

The genes are TRBV1 and TRBJ2-1; the table's D call of TRBD1 was not tested on the DNA. TRBV1 is a listed pseudogene. The CDR3 loop spans 16 amino acids. The CDR3 DNA follows: TGCACCAGCAGCCAAGATGGGACAGGGGTCTACAATGAGCAGTTCTTC. It codes for CTSSQDGTGVYNEQFF.

The V gene is TRBV2, the J gene TRBJ1-5; weak D call: TRBD1 (5 bases). Per germline, CDR1 SNHLY and CDR2 FYNNEI. This CDR3 spans 12 amino acids. V shed 5 bases and J shed 4 bases, with 6 bases lying between them. The CDR3 coding sequence is TGTGCCAGCAGTCCAGGGAATCAGCCCCAGCATTTT. Protein sequence: CASSPGNQPQHF.

This clone came up a few times. This sequence joins TRBV7-8 and TRBJ1-1; 7 bases match TRBD1. With V trimmed by 4 bases and J by 2 bases, 4 bases remained unmatched. Germline CDR1 SGHVS, CDR2 FQNEAQ. This CDR3 has 14 amino acids. The chain's CDR3 is CASSYAGGNTEAFF. As DNA, the CDR3 is TGTGCCAGCAGCTATGCAGGGGGAAACACTGAAGCTTTCTTT.

This clone appeared a few times. The chain is built from TRBV28 and TRBJ2-7, with a possible D match to TRBD2 (5 bases). This CDR3 comprises 17 residues. Germline assignment: CDR1 MDHEN and CDR2 SYDVKM. The ends were cut back, 3 bases at V and 2 bases at J, with 20 bases in the middle. The CDR3 region has the DNA TGTGCCAGCAGTTTTCTTGCCCGAGGGCAGACTACCTACGAGCAGTACTTC. Protein: CASSFLARGQTTYEQYF.

The CDR3 region has the DNA TGTGCCACCAGTGCGTCATCTTCAGCAGATACGCAGTATTTT. As protein: CATSASSSADTQYF. V and J are TRBV24-1 and TRBJ2-3; D unclear. The V gene lost 5 bases and the J gene lost 4 bases, with 12 bases spanning the gap. The CDR3 sequence is 14 residues long. From germline, CDR1 is KGHDR and CDR2 SFDVKD.